Below are 10 T cell receptor beta chains sequenced from a single sample in a study of Graves' ophthalmopathy and Graves' hyperthyroidism. As the template, RNA transcripts were used to amplify TCR beta CDR3 regions. Following a first-round RT-PCR that used HTBI primers, a second-round multiplex PCR was carried out. TCRdb re-derived calls from the multiplex PCR reads in MiXCR, one entry per CDR3 protein. The sample lists some 1.1 million distinct CDR3 sequences, approximately 35% occurring once. The specimen sequenced was peripheral blood or thyroid tissue (not recorded which). These receptors were obtained from an adult man with Graves' hyperthyroidism.

Comment on this clonotype: A read error may explain this, as a much larger clone is one base away. The CDR3 DNA reads as TGTGCCAGCAGCGTAGGCGGGGGAGGTGTCACCGGGGAGCTGTCTTTT. This translates into CASSVGGGGVTGELSF. This chain connects TRBV9 to TRBJ2-2; 7 nucleotides agree with TRBD2. Germline CDR1 reads SGDLS; CDR2 reads YYNGEE. This CDR3 spans 16 amino acids.

This clonotype has a count of ten or more. The rearrangement uses TRBV14 and TRBJ2-5; no reliable D call. V dropped 5 bases and J dropped 1 base, with 23 bases sitting between them. Germline values: CDR1 SGHDN, CDR2 FVKESK. The CDR3 runs to 18 residues. The chain's CDR3 is CASSIRHEVQKTQETQYF. In nucleotides, the CDR3 is TGTGCCAGCAGCATACGACATGAGGTCCAGAAAACCCAAGAGACCCAGTACTTC.

The chain employs TRBV29-1 and TRBJ1-2; a possible D gene is TRBD1 (6 bases). The CDR3 is 13 amino acids. Germline assignment: CDR1 SQVTM and CDR2 ANQGSEA. CDR3 protein: CSYLGRGFVGYTF. CDR3 in DNA: TGCAGTTACTTGGGCAGGGGATTCGTCGGCTACACCTTC.

This clonotype has a count of ten or more. J is TRBJ2-7 and V is TRBV11-1; D may be TRBD1 (5 bases). Trimming took 3 bases from V and 4 from J, leaving 13 bases between them. The CDR3 totals 14 residues. Germline assignment: CDR1 SGHAT and CDR2 FQDESV (reference sequence). The CDR3 bases are TGTGCCAGCAGCTTTCGACTTGCAGGGTACGAGCAGTACTTC. It translates to CASSFRLAGYEQYF.

The chain carries TRBV10-3 and TRBJ1-2; TRBD1 agrees at 8 bases. The germline gives CDR1 ENHRY, CDR2 SYGVKD. J was trimmed by 5 bases and V by 10 bases; bases with no gene match: 9. The CDR3 is made up of 13 amino acids. The CDR3 is CASNGQGLYGYTF. The CDR3 DNA is TGTGCCAGCAACGGACAGGGCCTATATGGCTACACCTTC.

This clonotype came up many times. The rearrangement links TRBV15 to TRBJ1-5, with 9 bases that match TRBD1. Germline trimming cut 3 bases from V and 5 bases from J; bases unmatched to any gene: 11. CDR3 length: 17 residues. In germline, CDR1 is LNHNV, CDR2 YYDKDF (reference sequence). In DNA, the CDR3 is TGTGCCACCAGCAGGGTATCGGGACAGGGTCTGGATCAGCCCCAGCATTTT. Protein product: CATSRVSGQGLDQPQHF.

There are a few counts of this clonotype. The V gene is TRBV15, the J gene TRBJ1-5, with D perhaps TRBD1 (5 bases). The CDR3 runs to 16 residues. Germline CDR1 and CDR2: LNHNV and YYDKDF (reference sequence). Trimming removed 3 bases from V and 8 bases from J, with 20 bases in between. As DNA, the CDR3 is TGTGCCACCAGCAGTGAGGATCCCGGGACGGCGGAGCCCCAGCATTTT. It encodes CATSSEDPGTAEPQHF. The variable domain in full, with the rest retrieved from reference TRBV15 and TRBJ1-5, is DAMVIQNPRYQVTQFGKPVTLSCSQTLNHNVMYWYQQKSSQAPKLLFHYYDKDFNNEADTPDNFQSRRPNTSFCFLDIRSPGLGDTAMYLCATSSEDPGTAEPQHFGDGTRLSIL.

This clonotype was counted a single time. The rearrangement joins TRBV9 to TRBJ2-5, with a tentative D call TRBD2 (6 bases). This CDR3 has 18 residues. The V gene's germline CDR1 is SGDLS and CDR2 YYNGEE. The V end was cut by 0 bases, the J end by 4 bases, with 22 bases between. In DNA form, the CDR3 reads TGTGCCAGCAGCGTAGGAGAGGAGGAGACCCTCGGGGGAGAGACCCAGTACTTC. Protein: CASSVGEEETLGGETQYF.

This clonotype is a singleton in its sample. The chain is built from TRBV10-3 and TRBJ2-7, with D uncertain. V gave up 3 bases and J gave up 6 bases, with 9 bases separating them. CDR3 length: 12 amino acids. Germline loops: CDR1 ENHRY, CDR2 SYGVKD. The chain's CDR3 is CAISDVTTEQYF. Here the CDR3 DNA reads TGTGCCATCAGTGATGTTACTACCGAGCAGTACTTC.

V and J are TRBV14 and TRBJ2-2; D is perhaps TRBD2 (5 bases). This CDR3 is 14 amino acids long. From germline, CDR1 is SGHDN and CDR2 FVKESK. V was cut by 6 bases and J by 3 bases, with 11 bases left in between. The CDR3 nucleotides read TGTGCCAGCAGGGAGGACCGACACACCGGGGAGCTGTTTTTT. Its protein is CASREDRHTGELFF.